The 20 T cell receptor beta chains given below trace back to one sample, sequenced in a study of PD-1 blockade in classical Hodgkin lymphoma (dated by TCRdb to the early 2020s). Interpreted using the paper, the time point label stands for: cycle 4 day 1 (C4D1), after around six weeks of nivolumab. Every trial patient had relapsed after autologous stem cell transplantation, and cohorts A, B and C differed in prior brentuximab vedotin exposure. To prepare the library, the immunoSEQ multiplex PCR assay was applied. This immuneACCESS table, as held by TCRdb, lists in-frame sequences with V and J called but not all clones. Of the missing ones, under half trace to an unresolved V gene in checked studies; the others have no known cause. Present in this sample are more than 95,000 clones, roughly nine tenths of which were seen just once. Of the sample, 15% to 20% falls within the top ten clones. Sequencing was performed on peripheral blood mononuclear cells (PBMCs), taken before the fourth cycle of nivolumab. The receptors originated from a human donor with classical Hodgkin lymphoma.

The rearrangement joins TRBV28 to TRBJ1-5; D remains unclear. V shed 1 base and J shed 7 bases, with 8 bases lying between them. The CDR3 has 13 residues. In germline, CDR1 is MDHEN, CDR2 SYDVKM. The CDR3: CASSLSAVQPQHF. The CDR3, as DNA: TGTGCCAGCAGTTTATCGGCAGTGCAGCCCCAGCATTTT.

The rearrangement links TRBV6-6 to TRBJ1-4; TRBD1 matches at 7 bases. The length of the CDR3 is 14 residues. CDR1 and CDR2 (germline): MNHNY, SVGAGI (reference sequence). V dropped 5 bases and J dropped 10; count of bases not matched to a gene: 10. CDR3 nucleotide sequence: TGTGCCAGCAGTACGACAGGGATTCTCGGAAAACTGTTTTTT. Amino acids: CASSTTGILGKLFF.

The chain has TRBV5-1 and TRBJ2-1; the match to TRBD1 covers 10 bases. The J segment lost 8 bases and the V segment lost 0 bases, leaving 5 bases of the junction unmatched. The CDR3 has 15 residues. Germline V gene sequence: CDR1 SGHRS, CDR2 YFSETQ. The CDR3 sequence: CASSLGDRGAYEQFF. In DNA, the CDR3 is TGCGCCAGCAGCTTGGGGGACAGGGGAGCCTATGAGCAGTTCTTC.

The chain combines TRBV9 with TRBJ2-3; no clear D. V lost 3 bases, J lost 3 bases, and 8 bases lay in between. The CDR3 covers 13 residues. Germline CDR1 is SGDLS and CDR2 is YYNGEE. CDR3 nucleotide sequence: TGTGCCAGCAGCGCAAGCCATACAGATACGCAGTATTTT. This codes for CASSASHTDTQYF.

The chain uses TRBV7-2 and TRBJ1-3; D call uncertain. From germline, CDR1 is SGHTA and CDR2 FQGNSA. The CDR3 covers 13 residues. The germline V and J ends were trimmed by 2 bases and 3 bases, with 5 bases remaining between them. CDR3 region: CASSLSGGNTIYF. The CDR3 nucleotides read TGTGCCAGCAGCTTATCCGGTGGAAACACCATATATTTT.

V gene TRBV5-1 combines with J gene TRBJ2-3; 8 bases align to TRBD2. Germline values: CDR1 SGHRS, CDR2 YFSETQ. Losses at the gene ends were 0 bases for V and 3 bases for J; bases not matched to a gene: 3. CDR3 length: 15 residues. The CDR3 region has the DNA TGCGCCAGCAGCTTGGTTAGCGGGATGACAGATACGCAGTATTTT. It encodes CASSLVSGMTDTQYF.

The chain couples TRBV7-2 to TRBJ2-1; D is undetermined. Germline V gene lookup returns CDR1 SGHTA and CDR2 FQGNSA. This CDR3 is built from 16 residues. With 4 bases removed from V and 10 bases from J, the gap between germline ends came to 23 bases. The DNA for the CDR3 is TGTGCCAGCAGCTCCCAAGGGTTAGCAAGGATCCACGAGCAGTTCTTC. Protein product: CASSSQGLARIHEQFF.

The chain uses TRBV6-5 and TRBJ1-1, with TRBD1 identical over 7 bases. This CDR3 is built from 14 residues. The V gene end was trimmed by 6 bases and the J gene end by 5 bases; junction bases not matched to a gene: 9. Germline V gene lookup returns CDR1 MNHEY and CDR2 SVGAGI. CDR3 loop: CASSDTGVGTEAFF. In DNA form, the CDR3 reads TGTGCCAGCAGCGATACAGGGGTCGGGACTGAAGCTTTCTTT.

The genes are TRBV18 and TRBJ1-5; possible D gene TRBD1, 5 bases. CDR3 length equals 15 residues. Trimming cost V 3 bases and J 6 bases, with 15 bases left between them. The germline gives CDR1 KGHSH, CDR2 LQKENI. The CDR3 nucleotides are TGTGCCAGCTCACCGGGGGAGGTGGCGGGTCAGCCCCAGCATTTT. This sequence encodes CASSPGEVAGQPQHF.

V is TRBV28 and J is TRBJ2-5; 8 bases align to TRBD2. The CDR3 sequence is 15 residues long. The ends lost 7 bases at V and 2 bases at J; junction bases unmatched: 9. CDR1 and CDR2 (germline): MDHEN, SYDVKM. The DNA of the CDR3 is TGTGCCAGCACTCACGGGAGGGCCACGCAAGAGACCCAGTACTTC. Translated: CASTHGRATQETQYF.

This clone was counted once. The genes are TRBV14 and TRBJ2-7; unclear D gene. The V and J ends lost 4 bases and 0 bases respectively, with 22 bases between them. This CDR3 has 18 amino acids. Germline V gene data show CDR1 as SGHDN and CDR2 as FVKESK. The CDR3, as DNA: TGTGCCAGCAGCCTCACCTCGACCCGGCGGACGATCTCCTACGAGCAGTACTTC. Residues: CASSLTSTRRTISYEQYF.

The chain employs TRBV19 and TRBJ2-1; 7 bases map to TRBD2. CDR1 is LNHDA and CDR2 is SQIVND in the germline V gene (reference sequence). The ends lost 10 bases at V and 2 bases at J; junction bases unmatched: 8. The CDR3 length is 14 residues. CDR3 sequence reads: CATDQAGAYNEQFF. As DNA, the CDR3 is TGTGCCACCGACCAGGCGGGAGCCTACAATGAGCAGTTCTTC. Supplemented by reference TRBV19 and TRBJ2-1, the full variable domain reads DGGITQSPKYLFRKEGQNVTLSCEQNLNHDAMYWYRQDPGQGLRLIYYSQIVNDFQKGDIAEGYSVSREKKESFPLTVTSAQKNPTAFYLCATDQAGAYNEQFFGPGTRLTVL.

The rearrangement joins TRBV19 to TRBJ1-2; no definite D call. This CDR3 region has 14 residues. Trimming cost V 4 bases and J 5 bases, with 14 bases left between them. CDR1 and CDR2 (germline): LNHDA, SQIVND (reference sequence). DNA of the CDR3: TGTGCCAGTAGTACAGGTTTCCCTTCGTATGGCTACACCTTC. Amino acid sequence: CASSTGFPSYGYTF.

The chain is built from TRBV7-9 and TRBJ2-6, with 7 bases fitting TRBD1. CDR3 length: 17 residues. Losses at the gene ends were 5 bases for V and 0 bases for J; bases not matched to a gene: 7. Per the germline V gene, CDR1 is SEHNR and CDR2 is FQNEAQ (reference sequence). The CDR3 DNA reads TGTGCCAGCAGCCTGACAGGGATGAGCTCTGGGGCCAACGTCCTGACTTTC. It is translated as CASSLTGMSSGANVLTF.

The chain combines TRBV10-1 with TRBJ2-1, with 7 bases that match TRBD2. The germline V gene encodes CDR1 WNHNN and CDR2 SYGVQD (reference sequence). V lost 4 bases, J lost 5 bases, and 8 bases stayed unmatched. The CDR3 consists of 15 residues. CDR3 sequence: CASSGGRDWNNEQFF. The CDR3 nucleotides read TGCGCCAGCAGTGGTGGGAGGGATTGGAACAATGAGCAGTTCTTC.

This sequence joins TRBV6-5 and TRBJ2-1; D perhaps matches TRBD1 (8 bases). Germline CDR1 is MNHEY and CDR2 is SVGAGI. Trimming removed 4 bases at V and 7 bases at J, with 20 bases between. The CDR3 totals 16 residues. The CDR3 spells CASSSLRDRGGNEQFF. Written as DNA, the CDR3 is TGTGCCAGCAGTTCGCTTCGTGACAGGGGAGGGAATGAGCAGTTCTTC.

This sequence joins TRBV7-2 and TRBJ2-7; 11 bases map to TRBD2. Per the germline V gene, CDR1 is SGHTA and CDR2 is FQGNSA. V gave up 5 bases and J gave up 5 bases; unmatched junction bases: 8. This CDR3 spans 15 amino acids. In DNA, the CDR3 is TGTGCCAGCAGCCTCACTAGCGGGAGTTCCCACGAGCAGTACTTC. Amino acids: CASSLTSGSSHEQYF.

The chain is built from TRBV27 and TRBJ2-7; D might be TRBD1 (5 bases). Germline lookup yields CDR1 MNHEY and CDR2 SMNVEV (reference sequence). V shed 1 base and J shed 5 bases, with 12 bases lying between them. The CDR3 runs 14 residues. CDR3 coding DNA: TGTGCCAGCAGTTTATATCGCAGGGCACACGAGCAGTACTTC. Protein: CASSLYRRAHEQYF.

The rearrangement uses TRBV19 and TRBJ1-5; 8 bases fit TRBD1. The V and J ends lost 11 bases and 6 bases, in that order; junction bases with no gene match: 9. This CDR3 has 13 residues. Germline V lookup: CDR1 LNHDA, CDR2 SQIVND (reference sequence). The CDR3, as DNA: TGTGCCTGCAACAGGGGGGATTTTCAGCCCCAGCATTTT. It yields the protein CACNRGDFQPQHF.

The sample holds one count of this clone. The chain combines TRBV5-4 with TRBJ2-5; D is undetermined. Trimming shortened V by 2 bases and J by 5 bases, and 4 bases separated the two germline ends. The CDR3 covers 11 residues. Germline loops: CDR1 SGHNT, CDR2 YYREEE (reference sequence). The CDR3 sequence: CASSFGETQYF. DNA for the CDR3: TGTGCCAGCAGCTTCGGCGAGACCCAGTACTTC.